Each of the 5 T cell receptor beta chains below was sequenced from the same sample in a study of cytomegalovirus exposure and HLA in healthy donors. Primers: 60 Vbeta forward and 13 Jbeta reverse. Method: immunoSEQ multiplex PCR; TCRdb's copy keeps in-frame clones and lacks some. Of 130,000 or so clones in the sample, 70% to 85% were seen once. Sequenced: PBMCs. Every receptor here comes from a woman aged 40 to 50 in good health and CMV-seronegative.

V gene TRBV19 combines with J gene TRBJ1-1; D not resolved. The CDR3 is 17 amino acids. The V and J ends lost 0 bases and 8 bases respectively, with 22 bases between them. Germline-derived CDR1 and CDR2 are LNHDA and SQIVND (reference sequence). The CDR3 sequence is CASSIDGRVFASGEAFF. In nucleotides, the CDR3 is TGTGCCAGTAGTATAGATGGTAGGGTGTTCGCGTCGGGGGAAGCTTTCTTT.

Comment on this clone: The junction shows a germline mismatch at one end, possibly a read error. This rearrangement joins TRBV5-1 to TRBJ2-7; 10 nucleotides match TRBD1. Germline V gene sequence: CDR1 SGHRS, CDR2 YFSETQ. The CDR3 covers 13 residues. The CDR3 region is CASSSQTGTGASF. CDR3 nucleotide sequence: TGCGCCAGCAGCTCACAGACCGGGACAGGGGCCTCCTTC. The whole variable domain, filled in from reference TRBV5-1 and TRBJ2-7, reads KAGVTQTPRYLIKTRGQQVTLSCSPISGHRSVSWYQQTPGQGLQFLFEYFSETQRNKGNFPGRFSGRQFSNSRSEMNVSTLELGDSALYLCASSSQTGTGASFGPGTRLTVT.

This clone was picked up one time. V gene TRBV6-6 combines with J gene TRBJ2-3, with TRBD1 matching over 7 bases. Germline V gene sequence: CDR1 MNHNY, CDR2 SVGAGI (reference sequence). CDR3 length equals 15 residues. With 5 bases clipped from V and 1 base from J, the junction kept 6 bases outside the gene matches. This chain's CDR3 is CASSPHDRGTDTQYF. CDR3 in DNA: TGTGCCAGCAGTCCCCATGACAGGGGCACAGATACGCAGTATTTT.

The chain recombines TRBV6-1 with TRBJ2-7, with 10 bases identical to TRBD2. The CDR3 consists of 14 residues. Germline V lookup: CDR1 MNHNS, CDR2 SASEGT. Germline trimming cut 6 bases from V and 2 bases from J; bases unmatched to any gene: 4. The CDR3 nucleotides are TGTGCCAGCAGATGGACTAGCGGTACCTACGAGCAGTACTTC. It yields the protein CASRWTSGTYEQYF.

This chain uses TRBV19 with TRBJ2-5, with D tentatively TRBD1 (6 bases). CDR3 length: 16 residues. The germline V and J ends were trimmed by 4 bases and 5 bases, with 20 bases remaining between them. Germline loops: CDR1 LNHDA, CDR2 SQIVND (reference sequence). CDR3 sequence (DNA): TGTGCCAGTAGTAAACGGATGAATACGGGACACGAGACCCAGTACTTC. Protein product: CASSKRMNTGHETQYF.